One sample yielded the 16 T cell receptor beta chains listed below, sequenced in a study of cytomegalovirus exposure and HLA in healthy donors. With 60 Vbeta and 13 Jbeta primers, the PCR was carried out. Libraries were prepared by immunoSEQ multiplex PCR; TCRdb keeps only in-frame clonotypes and omits some of them. The table includes about 140,000 clones, 60% to 80% detected once. The specimen sequenced was PBMCs. These receptors all come from a female donor in good health and CMV-seronegative.

J is TRBJ2-5 and V is TRBV9; 7 bases line up with TRBD2. Per germline, CDR1 SGDLS and CDR2 YYNGEE. The CDR3 is 16 residues long. V shed 0 bases and J 0 bases; nucleotides not matched to a gene: 5. The CDR3 region has the DNA TGTGCCAGCAGCGTAGCGGGAGGTAGCGACCAAGAGACCCAGTACTTC. Protein product: CASSVAGGSDQETQYF.

The chain joins TRBV6-1 to TRBJ2-7, with 11 positions matching TRBD1. This CDR3 has 15 residues. The ends lost 6 bases at V and 6 bases at J; junction bases unmatched: 10. Germline V gene sequence: CDR1 MNHNS, CDR2 SASEGT. The CDR3 region is CASSPLGQGVGEQYF. The CDR3 DNA reads TGTGCCAGCAGCCCCTTGGGACAGGGGGTGGGCGAGCAGTACTTC.

J is TRBJ1-2 and V is TRBV10-2; D gene ambiguous. Trimming shortened V by 2 bases and J by 1 base, and 8 bases separated the two germline ends. The CDR3 totals 14 residues. CDR1 and CDR2 from the germline V gene are WSHSY and SAAADI. The CDR3 loop reads CASSERRDNYGYTF. The CDR3 region has the DNA TGCGCCAGCAGTGAGAGGCGGGATAACTATGGCTACACCTTC.

In its sample, this clone was seen a few times. The gene calls are TRBV4-1 and TRBJ1-2; TRBD1 might be the D (5 bases). Germline values: CDR1 MGHRA, CDR2 YSYEKL. The CDR3 loop spans 14 amino acids. Trimming removed 1 base at V and 5 bases at J, with 11 bases between. The DNA of the CDR3 is TGCGCCAGCAGCCAAGTCTCAGGGTGGTATGGCTACACCTTC. This codes for CASSQVSGWYGYTF.

This chain connects TRBV6-1 to TRBJ1-4; 9 nucleotides line up with TRBD1. This CDR3 is built from 15 residues. The germline gives CDR1 MNHNS, CDR2 SASEGT. V lost 4 bases and J lost 8; bases outside the gene matches: 8. The CDR3 nucleotides read TGTGCCAGCAGTGCCGGGGGACAGGGAAGGGAAAAACTGTTTTTT. Residues: CASSAGGQGREKLFF.

This chain uses TRBV9 with TRBJ1-2; tentatively, D is TRBD1 (6 bases). The germline V gene has CDR1 SGDLS and CDR2 YYNGEE. With 0 bases removed from V and 0 bases from J, the gap between germline ends came to 9 bases. The CDR3 contains 15 residues. The CDR3 loop reads CASSVEQGSNYGYTF. DNA of the CDR3: TGTGCCAGCAGCGTAGAACAGGGTTCTAACTATGGCTACACCTTC.

J is TRBJ2-7 and V is TRBV30; 9 nucleotides line up with TRBD1. The CDR3 length is 17 residues. Per the germline V gene, CDR1 is GTSNPN and CDR2 is SVGIG (reference sequence). V gave up 3 bases and J gave up 2 bases; unmatched junction bases: 14. DNA of the CDR3: TGTGCCTGGAGGGCGTGGGACAGGGACACAGGAGCCTACGAGCAGTACTTC. As protein: CAWRAWDRDTGAYEQYF.

This clone appeared once. The chain couples TRBV7-2 to TRBJ2-1; 9 positions agree with TRBD2. The length of the CDR3 is 17 residues. V was pared by 3 bases and J by 1 base, with 7 bases of the junction left unmatched. The V gene's germline CDR1 is SGHTA and CDR2 FQGNSA. Here the CDR3 reads CASSLTGGGASYNEQFF. The CDR3 bases are TGTGCCAGCAGCTTGACGGGCGGGGGGGCTTCCTACAATGAGCAGTTCTTC.

CDR3 in DNA: TGTGCCAGCAGCCCCCACCCGGGGGAAGCTAACAATGAGCAGTTCTTC. Amino acid sequence: CASSPHPGEANNEQFF. The chain couples TRBV7-3 to TRBJ2-1; D might be TRBD2 (6 bases). CDR1 and CDR2 (germline): SGHTA, FQGTGA. V dropped 5 bases and J dropped 5 bases, with 19 bases sitting between them. The CDR3 has 16 amino acids.

The chain carries TRBV9 and TRBJ2-5; TRBD1 agrees at 8 bases. CDR1 SGDLS and CDR2 YYNGEE come from the germline V gene. V lost 3 bases and J lost 2; bases outside the gene matches: 9. The CDR3 has 16 amino acids. Written as DNA, the CDR3 is TGTGCCAGCAGCGGGCCCGGGACAGGCAGTCAAGAGACCCAGTACTTC. This codes for CASSGPGTGSQETQYF.

This chain joins TRBV27 and TRBJ2-3, with 7 positions matching TRBD2. With V trimmed by 5 bases and J by 0 bases, 5 bases remained unmatched. Germline CDR1 is MNHEY and CDR2 is SMNVEV (reference sequence). This CDR3 is 15 amino acids long. CDR3 region: CASSPRDYSTDTQYF. In DNA, the CDR3 is TGTGCCAGCAGTCCACGGGACTACAGCACAGATACGCAGTATTTT.

The rearrangement links TRBV9 to TRBJ2-1, with 8 bases identical to TRBD1. This CDR3 is built from 12 residues. Germline lookup yields CDR1 SGDLS and CDR2 YYNGEE. The J segment lost 7 bases and the V segment lost 3 bases, leaving 0 bases of the junction unmatched. CDR3 protein: CASSDRGNEQFF. CDR3 bases: TGTGCCAGCAGCGACAGGGGGAATGAGCAGTTCTTC. Together with reference TRBV9 and TRBJ2-1, the CDR3 gives the full variable domain: DSGVTQTPKHLITATGQRVTLRCSPRSGDLSVYWYQQSLDQGLQFLIQYYNGEERAKGNILERFSAQQFPDLHSELNLSSLELGDSALYFCASSDRGNEQFFGPGTRLTVL.

The chain recombines TRBV14 with TRBJ2-5, with D unclear. The germline V gene encodes CDR1 SGHDN and CDR2 FVKESK. V gave up 1 base and J gave up 0 bases, with 27 bases separating them. The CDR3 runs 21 residues. In DNA, the CDR3 is TGTGCCAGCAGCCAAGTAACATGTTTAGAATTGGAAACAGTGAACCAAGAGACCCAGTACTTC. Translated: CASSQVTCLELETVNQETQYF.

The rearrangement uses TRBV6-1 and TRBJ1-2, with D uncertain. Germline CDR1 and CDR2: MNHNS and SASEGT. V lost 4 bases and J 4 bases, leaving 13 bases between the germline ends. CDR3 length: 14 amino acids. CDR3 protein: CASSADDTVYGYTF. CDR3 DNA sequence: TGTGCCAGCAGTGCTGACGACACGGTCTATGGCTACACCTTC.

The genes are TRBV29-1 and TRBJ1-6; D gene ambiguous. Germline loops: CDR1 SQVTM, CDR2 ANQGSEA. V lost 4 bases, J lost 4 bases, and 8 bases lay in between. This CDR3 spans 13 amino acids. CDR3 region: CSVGADYNSPLHF. The CDR3 region has the DNA TGCAGCGTTGGGGCAGATTATAATTCACCCCTCCACTTT.

As for this clone: A read error may produce the germline difference seen at one junction end. V gene TRBV7-9 combines with J gene TRBJ2-5, with D tentatively TRBD1 (9 bases). The CDR3 is 17 residues long. Germline CDR1 and CDR2: SEHNR and FQNEAQ (reference sequence). The CDR3 bases are TGTTCCAGCAGCTTAGCGGGGACAGGGCTATCTCAAGAGACCCAGTACTTC. Amino acid sequence: CSSSLAGTGLSQETQYF.